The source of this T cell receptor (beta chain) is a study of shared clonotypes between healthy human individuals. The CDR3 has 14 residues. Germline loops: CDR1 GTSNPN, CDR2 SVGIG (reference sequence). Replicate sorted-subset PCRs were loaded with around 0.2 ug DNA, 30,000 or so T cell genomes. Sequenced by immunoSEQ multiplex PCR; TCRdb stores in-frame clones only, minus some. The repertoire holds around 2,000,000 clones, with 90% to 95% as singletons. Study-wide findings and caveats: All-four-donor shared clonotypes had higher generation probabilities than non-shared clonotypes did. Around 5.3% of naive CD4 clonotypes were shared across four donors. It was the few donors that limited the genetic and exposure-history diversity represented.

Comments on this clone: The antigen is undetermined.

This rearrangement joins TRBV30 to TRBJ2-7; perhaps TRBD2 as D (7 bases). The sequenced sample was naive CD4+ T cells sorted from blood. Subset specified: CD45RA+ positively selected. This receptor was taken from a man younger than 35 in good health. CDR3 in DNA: TGTGCATACTTAACGGCGGGGGCAAACTACGAGCAGTACTTC. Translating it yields CAYLTAGANYEQYF.